This TCR beta chain stems from a study of T cell changes during pregnancy in multiple sclerosis. This table comes from immunoSEQ multiplex PCR, and its TCRdb copy is limited to in-frame clones, with some not included. The sample lists tens of thousands of clones, more than 90% occurring once. The CDR3 is 15 amino acids. CDR1 is SGHRS, CDR2 YFSETQ, per germline. V was pared by 4 bases and J by 4 bases, with 16 bases between. This clone was counted between two and nine times. The V call is TRBV5-1, the J call TRBJ2-3, with TRBD1 as a possible D gene (6 bases). This TCR was recovered from a female donor in good health, enrolled as a control in a pregnancy study. The material sequenced was CD4+ T cells from peripheral blood mononuclear cells, taken in the second trimester of pregnancy. The CDR3 bases are TGCGCCAGCAGCACGATGGGGGCCGGTGCAGATACGCAGTATTTT. It is translated as CASSTMGAGADTQYF.